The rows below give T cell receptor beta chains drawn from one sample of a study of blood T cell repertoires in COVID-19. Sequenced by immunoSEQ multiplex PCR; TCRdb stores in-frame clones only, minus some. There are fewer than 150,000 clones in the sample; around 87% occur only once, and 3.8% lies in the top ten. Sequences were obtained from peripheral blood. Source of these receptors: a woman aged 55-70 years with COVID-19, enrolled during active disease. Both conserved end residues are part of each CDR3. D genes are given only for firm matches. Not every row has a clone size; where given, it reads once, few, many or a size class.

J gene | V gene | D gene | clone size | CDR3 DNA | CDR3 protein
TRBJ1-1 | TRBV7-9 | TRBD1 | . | TGTGCCAGCAGCCTCCAGGGGGACACTGAAGCTTTCTTT | CASSLQGDTEAFF
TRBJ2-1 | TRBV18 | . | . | TGTGCCAGCTCATTATCCGGGACCTACAATGAGCAGTTCTTC | CASSLSGTYNEQFF
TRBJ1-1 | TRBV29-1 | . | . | TGCAGCGTTGGGTTTCAGGCGAACACTGAAGCTTTCTTT | CSVGFQANTEAFF
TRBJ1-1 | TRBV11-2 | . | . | TGTGCCAGCAGCTCGGTGACTCAGGGTTTTTCGGTCTATGCTGAAGCTTTCTTT | CASSSVTQGFSVYAEAFF
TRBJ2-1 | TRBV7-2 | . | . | TGTGCCAGCAGCTTAGGCGGGGGCACTTCCTACAATGAGCAGTTCTTC | CASSLGGGTSYNEQFF
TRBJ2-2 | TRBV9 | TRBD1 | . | TGTGCCAGCAGCGCGGGACAGGGGAGGGGCACCGGGGAGCTGTTTTTT | CASSAGQGRGTGELFF
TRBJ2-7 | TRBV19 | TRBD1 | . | TGTGCCAGTAGCGGACAGGGGCCGTTCCACGAGCAGTACTTC | CASSGQGPFHEQYF
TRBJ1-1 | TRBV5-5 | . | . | TGTGCCAGCAGCTTGGTCTCGGGAGGTGGTACTGAAGCTTTCTTT | CASSLVSGGGTEAFF
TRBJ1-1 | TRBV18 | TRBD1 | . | TGTGCCAGCTCGCAAAGACAGGGCTTGACTGAAGCTTTCTTT | CASSQRQGLTEAFF
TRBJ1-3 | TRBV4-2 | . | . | TGTGCCAGCAGCCAAGCTCGAGGCTCTGGAAACACCATATATTTT | CASSQARGSGNTIYF
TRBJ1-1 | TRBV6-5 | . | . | TGTGCCAGCAGTTACGGAGGTGTCACTGAAGCTTTCTTT | CASSYGGVTEAFF
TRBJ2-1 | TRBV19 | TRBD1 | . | TGTGCCAGTAGTGTCACCACTACAGGGGGCGCAGGCAATGAGCAGTTCTTC | CASSVTTTGGAGNEQFF
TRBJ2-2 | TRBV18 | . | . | TGTGCCAGCTCACCACCGTGGGACTCGGCGACCGGGGAGCTGTTTTTT | CASSPPWDSATGELFF
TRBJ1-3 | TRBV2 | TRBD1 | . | TGTGCCAGCAGTGGCCGGGACAGGGGATCTGCTGGAAACACCATATATTTT | CASSGRDRGSAGNTIYF
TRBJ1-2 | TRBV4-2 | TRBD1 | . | TGTGCCAGCAGCCTAACGACAGGGGATGGCTACACCTTC | CASSLTTGDGYTF
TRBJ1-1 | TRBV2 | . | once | TGTGCCAGCCACCGGGAAGGGTTGAACACTGAAGCTTTCTTT | CASHREGLNTEAFF
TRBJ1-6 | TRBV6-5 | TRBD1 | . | TGTGCCAGCAGTCGCGGACAGGGGGGATCACCCCTCCACTTT | CASSRGQGGSPLHF
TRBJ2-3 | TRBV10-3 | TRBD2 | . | TGTGCCATCAGCGGGACTAGCGGGGCCCGAGGGCCAGATACGCAGTATTTT | CAISGTSGARGPDTQYF
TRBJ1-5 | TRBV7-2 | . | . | TGTGCCAGCAGCTTAAATGGCCCGGGGGTGAATAGCAATCAGCCCCAGCATTTT | CASSLNGPGVNSNQPQHF
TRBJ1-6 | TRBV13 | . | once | TGTGCCAGCAGCTTCAGGGATTATAATTCACCCCTCCACTTT | CASSFRDYNSPLHF
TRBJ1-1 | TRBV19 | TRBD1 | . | TGTGCCAGTAGTAGGGGACAGCGCGACGGAGCTTTCTTT | CASSRGQRDGAFF
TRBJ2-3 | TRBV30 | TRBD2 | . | TGTGCCTGGAGGCGACTAGCGGGGGCCCCGGATACGCAGTATTTT | CAWRRLAGAPDTQYF
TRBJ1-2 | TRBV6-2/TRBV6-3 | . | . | TGTGCCAGCAGCCAGCAGGGATTCAACTGGAACTATGGCTACACCTTC | CASSQQGFNWNYGYTF
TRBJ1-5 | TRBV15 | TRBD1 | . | TGTGCCACCAGCAGCGGGGACAGGGCGTTTTCGGCCCAGCATTTT | CATSSGDRAFSAQHF
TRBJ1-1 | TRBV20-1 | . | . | TGCAGTGCTAGTGGAGGCGAACCTGAAGCTTTCTTT | CSASGGEPEAFF
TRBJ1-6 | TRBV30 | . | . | TGTGCCTGGAGTGTATCGGTGGGGCTCAGTTCACCCCTCCACTTT | CAWSVSVGLSSPLHF
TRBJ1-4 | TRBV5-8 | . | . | TGTGCCAGCAGCCCCCGGACGGCTGGGGGCGAAAAACTGTTTTTT | CASSPRTAGGEKLFF
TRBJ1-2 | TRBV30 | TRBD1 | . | TGTGCCTGGAGCCGTCCCGGGACAGGGGTCTATGGCTACACCTTC | CAWSRPGTGVYGYTF
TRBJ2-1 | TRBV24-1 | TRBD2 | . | TGTGCCACCCGGGGGGGGCCCTACAATGAGCAGTTCTTC | CATRGGPYNEQFF
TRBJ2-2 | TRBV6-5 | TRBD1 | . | TGTGCCAGCAGACAGCGACAGGGACCCACCGGGGAGCTGTTTTTT | CASRQRQGPTGELFF
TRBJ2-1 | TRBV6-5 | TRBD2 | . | TGTGCCAGCAGCCCCGGGGGGGCACGAAATGAGCAGTTCTTC | CASSPGGARNEQFF
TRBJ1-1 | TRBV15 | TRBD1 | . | TGTGCCACCAGCCGGGACAGGGTGATCACTGAAGCTTTCTTT | CATSRDRVITEAFF
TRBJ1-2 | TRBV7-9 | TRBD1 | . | TGTGCCAGCAGCTTAGGAGGACAGGGGGCCTCCGTCTATGGCTACACCTTC | CASSLGGQGASVYGYTF
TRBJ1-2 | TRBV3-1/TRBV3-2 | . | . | TGTGCCAGCAGCCACCAGGGCGGTCGAGGAAGTGACTACACCTTC | CASSHQGGRGSDYTF
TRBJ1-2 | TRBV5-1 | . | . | TGCGCCAGCAGCTTTGAGAACTATGGCTACACCTTC | CASSFENYGYTF
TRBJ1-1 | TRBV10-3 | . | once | TGTGCCATCAGTGAAAGGGGTGGACGTCACGAAGCTTTCTTT | CAISERGGRHEAFF
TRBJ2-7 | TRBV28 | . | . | TGTGCCAGCAGTTTAACCGTTTCAGTGTACGAGCAGTACTTC | CASSLTVSVYEQYF
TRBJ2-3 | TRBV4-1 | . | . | TGCGCCAGCAGCCAAGATCCTGGGCAGGGAATAGTGTATTTT | CASSQDPGQGIVYF
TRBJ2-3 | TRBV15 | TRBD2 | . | TGTGCCACCAGCAGAAGGATGGGGGGGGATCCAGATACGCAGTATTTT | CATSRRMGGDPDTQYF
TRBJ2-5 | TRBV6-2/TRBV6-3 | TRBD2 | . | TGTGCCAGCAGTTACGGACCGGGACTAGCGGTACAGACCCAGTACTTC | CASSYGPGLAVQTQYF
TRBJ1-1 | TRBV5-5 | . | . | TGTGCCAGCAGCGATCAAGAAGCCTTGAGTAACACTGAAGCTTTCTTT | CASSDQEALSNTEAFF
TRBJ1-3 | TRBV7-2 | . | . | TGTGCCAGCAGCTTAGGGCCTGGAAACACCATATATTTT | CASSLGPGNTIYF
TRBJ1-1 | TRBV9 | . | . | TGTGCCAGCAGCGTAGGACTGTCATGGGTCACTGAAGCTTTCTTT | CASSVGLSWVTEAFF
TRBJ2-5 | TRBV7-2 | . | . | TGTGCCAGCAGCTTAAGTGGCCAGGGGCAAGAGACCCAGTACTTC | CASSLSGQGQETQYF